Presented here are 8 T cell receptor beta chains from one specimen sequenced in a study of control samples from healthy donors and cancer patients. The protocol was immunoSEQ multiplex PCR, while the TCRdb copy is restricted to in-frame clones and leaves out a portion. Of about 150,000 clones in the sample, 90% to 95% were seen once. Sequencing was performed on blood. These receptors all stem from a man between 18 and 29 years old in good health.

The CDR3 nucleotides read TGTGCCTGGAGAAGGCCCCGGGGCAATCAGCCCCAGCATTTT. This encodes CAWRRPRGNQPQHF. The gene calls are TRBV30 and TRBJ1-5; D unresolved. This CDR3 has 14 amino acids. Deletions cut 3 bases from V and 2 bases from J, with 11 bases between. Germline V gives CDR1 GTSNPN, CDR2 SVGIG (reference sequence). The complete variable domain, with remaining parts taken from reference TRBV30 and TRBJ1-5, reads SQTIHQWPATLVQPVGSPLSLECTVEGTSNPNLYWYRQAAGRGLQLLFYSVGIGQISSEVPQNLSASRPQDRQFILSSKKLLLSDSGFYLCAWRRPRGNQPQHFGDGTRLSIL.

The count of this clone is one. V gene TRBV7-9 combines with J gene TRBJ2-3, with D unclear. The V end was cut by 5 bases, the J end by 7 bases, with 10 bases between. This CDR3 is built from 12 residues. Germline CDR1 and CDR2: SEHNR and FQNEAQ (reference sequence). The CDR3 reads CASSIQPYTQYF. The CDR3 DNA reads TGTGCCAGCAGCATACAGCCTTATACGCAGTATTTT.

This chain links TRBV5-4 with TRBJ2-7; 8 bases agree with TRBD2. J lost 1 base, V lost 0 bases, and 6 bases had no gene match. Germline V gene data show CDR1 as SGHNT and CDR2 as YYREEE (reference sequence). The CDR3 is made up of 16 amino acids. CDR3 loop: CASSLGSGTRSYEQYF. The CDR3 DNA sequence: TGTGCCAGCAGCTTGGGTAGCGGGACAAGGTCCTACGAGCAGTACTTC. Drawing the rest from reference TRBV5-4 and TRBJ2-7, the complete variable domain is ETGVTQSPTHLIKTRGQQVTLRCSSQSGHNTVSWYQQALGQGPQFIFQYYREEENGRGNFPPRFSGLQFPNYSSELNVNALELDDSALYLCASSLGSGTRSYEQYFGPGTRLTVT.

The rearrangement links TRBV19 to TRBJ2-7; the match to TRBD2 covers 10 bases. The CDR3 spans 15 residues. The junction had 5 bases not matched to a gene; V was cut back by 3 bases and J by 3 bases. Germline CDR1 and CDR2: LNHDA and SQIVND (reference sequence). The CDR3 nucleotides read TGTGCCAGTAGTATTCGCCTAGCGGGGGTCTACGAGCAGTACTTC. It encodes CASSIRLAGVYEQYF.

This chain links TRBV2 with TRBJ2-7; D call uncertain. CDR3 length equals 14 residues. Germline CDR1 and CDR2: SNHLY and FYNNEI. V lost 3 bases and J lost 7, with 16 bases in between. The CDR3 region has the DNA TGTGCCAGCAGTGAGCAGGCCCTGGAATGGGAGCAGTACTTC. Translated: CASSEQALEWEQYF.

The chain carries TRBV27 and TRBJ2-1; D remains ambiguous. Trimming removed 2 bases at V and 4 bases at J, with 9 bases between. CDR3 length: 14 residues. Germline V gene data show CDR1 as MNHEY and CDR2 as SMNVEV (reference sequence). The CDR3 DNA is TGTGCCAGCAGTTTACCAGAGAGGTACAATGAGCAGTTCTTC. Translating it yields CASSLPERYNEQFF.

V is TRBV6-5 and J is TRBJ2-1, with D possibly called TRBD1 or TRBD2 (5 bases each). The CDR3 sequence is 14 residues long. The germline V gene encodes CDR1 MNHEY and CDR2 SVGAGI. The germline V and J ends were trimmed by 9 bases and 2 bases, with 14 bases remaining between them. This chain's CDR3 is CASWGTDTYNEQFF. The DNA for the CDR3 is TGTGCCAGTTGGGGGACCGACACCTACAATGAGCAGTTCTTC.

CDR3 in DNA: TGTGCCATCAGTGAGAGGATTGAGGGAGAGGCTTTCTTT. Residues: CAISERIEGEAFF. The chain employs TRBV10-3 and TRBJ1-1; D uncertain. Germline V gene lookup returns CDR1 ENHRY and CDR2 SYGVKD. The CDR3 consists of 13 residues. Between the trimmed V and J ends, which lost 2 bases and 11 bases, there was a span of 15 bases.